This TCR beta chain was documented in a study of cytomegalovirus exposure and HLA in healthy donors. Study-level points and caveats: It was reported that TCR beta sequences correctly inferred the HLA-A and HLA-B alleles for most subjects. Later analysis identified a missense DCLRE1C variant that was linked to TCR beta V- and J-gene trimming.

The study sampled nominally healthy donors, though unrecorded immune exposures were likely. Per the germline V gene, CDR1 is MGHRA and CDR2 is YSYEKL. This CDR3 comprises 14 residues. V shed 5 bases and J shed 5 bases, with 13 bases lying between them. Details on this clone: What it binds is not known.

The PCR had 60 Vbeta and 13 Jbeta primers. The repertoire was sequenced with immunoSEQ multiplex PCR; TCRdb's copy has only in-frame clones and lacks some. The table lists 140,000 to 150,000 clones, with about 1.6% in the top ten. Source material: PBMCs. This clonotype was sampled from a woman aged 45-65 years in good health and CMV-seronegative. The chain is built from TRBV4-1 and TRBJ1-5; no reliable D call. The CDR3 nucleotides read TGCGCCAGCAGCTTTGGACTGGGTGATCAGCCCCAGCATTTT. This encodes CASSFGLGDQPQHF.